This T cell receptor beta chain was sequenced during a study of cytomegalovirus exposure and HLA in healthy donors. Whole-study results and caveats: Cytomegalovirus status was reportedly diagnosed by the classifier with high sensitivity and specificity.

Points on this clone: The antigen remains undetermined.

PCR primers comprised 60 Vbeta and 13 Jbeta primers. Clones were read by immunoSEQ multiplex PCR, and TCRdb kept only the in-frame ones, dropping some. The sample holds about 160,000 clones; roughly four fifths are singletons and the top ten take roughly 1.5%. J gave up 7 bases and V 5 bases, and 6 bases lay outside the gene matches. The germline V gene has CDR1 MNHEY and CDR2 SMNVEV (reference sequence). This CDR3 spans 14 amino acids. Sequenced input: PBMCs. The J gene is TRBJ1-5, the V gene TRBV27; TRBD1 agrees at 9 bases. This TCR was recovered from a man between 40 and 49 years old in good health and CMV-seronegative. CDR3 nucleotide sequence: TGTGCCAGCAGTATACAGGGGGCAGAGCAGCCCCAGCATTTT. Protein: CASSIQGAEQPQHF.